This is a list of T cell receptor beta chains from one sample in a study of response to subunit inactivated influenza vaccine. TCRdb analysed the RT-PCR reads with MiXCR anew, one entry per CDR3 protein. The sample holds about 310,000 distinct CDR3 sequences, around a fifth seen once. The specimen comprised PBMCs from blood, sampled approximately 20 months after vaccination. Source of these receptors: a man aged 45-69 years who received an inactivated influenza vaccine. Both conserved end residues are part of each CDR3. Each record gives: V gene, CDR3 length, D gene, J gene, clone size, CDR3 DNA, CDR3 protein. A D gene is named only where the DNA matches it firmly. Only some rows state a clone size, as once, few, many or a class for expanded clones.

TRBV29-1	13	-	TRBJ2-1	-	TGCAGCGTTGAGGATTTCTCCTACAATGAGCAGTTCTTC	CSVEDFSYNEQFF
TRBV7-9	16	-	TRBJ2-2	few	TGTGCCAGCAGCTTACGGCAGGCCCTGAACACCGGGGAGCTGTTTTTT	CASSLRQALNTGELFF
TRBV20-1	14	TRBD2	TRBJ2-1	few	TGCAGTGCGAGAGGGACTAGTTGGTACAATGAGCAGTTCTTC	CSARGTSWYNEQFF
TRBV15	15	TRBD1	TRBJ1-6	-	TGTGCCACCAGCAGAGTAGGGGGCGGTAATTCACCCCTCCACTTT	CATSRVGGGNSPLHF
TRBV20-1	14	-	TRBJ1-5	few	TGCAGTGCTAGGTCGATGCGGGGGAATCAGCCCCAGCATTTT	CSARSMRGNQPQHF
TRBV5-6	13	TRBD1	TRBJ1-6	-	TGTGCCAGCAGCCGGACAGGGGTTTCACCCCTCCACTTT	CASSRTGVSPLHF
TRBV10-3	16	TRBD1	TRBJ2-5	-	TGTGCCATCAGTGAGTCGCGGGACAGGGGACAAGAGACCCAGTACTTC	CAISESRDRGQETQYF
TRBV10-3	16	-	TRBJ2-4	-	TGTGCCATCAGTGAGACAGTGGCGGGGGCGAAAAACATTCAGTACTTC	CAISETVAGAKNIQYF
TRBV18	16	TRBD1	TRBJ1-5	many	TGTGCCAGCTCACGGACGGGACAGGGGGGCAATCAGCCCCAGCATTTT	CASSRTGQGGNQPQHF
TRBV20-1	16	TRBD1	TRBJ2-5	few	TGCAGTGCTAGAGACCTACCTGGACAGGGATGGGAGACCCAGTACTTC	CSARDLPGQGWETQYF
TRBV18	17	-	TRBJ1-1	few	TGTGCCAGCTCACAAAACTCCTGGCCGGACAGTAACACTGAAGCTTTCTTT	CASSQNSWPDSNTEAFF
TRBV3-1	13	-	TRBJ2-2	-	TGTGCCAGCAGGACAATGAACACCGGGGAGCTGTTTTTT	CASRTMNTGELFF
TRBV9	15	-	TRBJ2-4	once	TGTGCCAGCAGCGTAGGCCCGGGGGCCAAAAACATTCAGTACTTC	CASSVGPGAKNIQYF
TRBV5-6	15	-	TRBJ2-7	-	TGTGCCAGCAGCTTTGGTGGGTCATCGTGGTACGAGCAGTACTTC	CASSFGGSSWYEQYF
TRBV18	16	TRBD2	TRBJ2-1	few	TGTGCCAGCTCACCAGCAAGCGGGAGCTCCTACAATGAGCAGTTCTTC	CASSPASGSSYNEQFF
TRBV29-1	12	TRBD2	TRBJ2-3	-	TGCAGCGTTGAAGGCGGGGGAGATACGCAGTATTTT	CSVEGGGDTQYF
TRBV12-3/TRBV12-4	15	-	TRBJ2-3	-	TGTGCCAGCAGTTTAGGGGCCAGAAGCACAGATACGCAGTATTTT	CASSLGARSTDTQYF
TRBV6-2/TRBV6-3	15	-	TRBJ1-2	-	TGTGCCAGCAGTCTTACTCAGGGTCCAGGATATGGCTACACCTTC	CASSLTQGPGYGYTF
TRBV9	14	TRBD1	TRBJ2-2	few	TGTGCCAGCAGCGTACAGGGGGCTCCCGGGGAGCTGTTTTTT	CASSVQGAPGELFF
TRBV5-6	13	-	TRBJ1-2	-	TGTGCCAGCAGCCCCGGTCGTAGCTATGGCTACACCTTC	CASSPGRSYGYTF
TRBV20-1	15	TRBD2	TRBJ2-5	-	TGCAGTGCCAACGTGGCGGGAGCCTCACAAGAGACCCAGTACTTC	CSANVAGASQETQYF
TRBV7-2	13	-	TRBJ1-1	-	TGTGCCAGCAATCTACAGGGAGGGGCGAGAGCTTTCTTT	CASNLQGGARAFF
TRBV27	13	TRBD1	TRBJ2-1	few	TGTGCCAGCAGCCGGGACAGTTACAATGAGCAGTTCTTC	CASSRDSYNEQFF
TRBV20-1	13	-	TRBJ2-1	few	TGCAGTGCTAGAGATCCGGGGCGGAATGAGCAGTTCTTC	CSARDPGRNEQFF
TRBV4-2	17	-	TRBJ2-3	-	TGTGCCAGCAGCCGAGGAGGAGCGGAGTCAACCACAGATACGCAGTATTTT	CASSRGGAESTTDTQYF
TRBV7-2	13	-	TRBJ1-2	many	TGTGCCAGCAGCCGGGACCGGAGGGATGGCTACACCTTC	CASSRDRRDGYTF
TRBV24-1	14	-	TRBJ1-4	-	TGTGCCACCAGTGACCCGGGGGACAATGAAAAACTGTTTTTT	CATSDPGDNEKLFF
TRBV12-3/TRBV12-4	14	TRBD1	TRBJ2-2	few	TGTGCCAGCATTGGGGACAGGATCACCGGGGAGCTGTTTTTT	CASIGDRITGELFF
TRBV10-3	11	TRBD1	TRBJ1-1	-	TGTGCCATCAGTGAAGGGGGCGAAGCTTTCTTT	CAISEGGEAFF
TRBV20-1	15	TRBD2	TRBJ2-1	few	TGCAGTGCTAGACGTAGCGGGGAGTCCTACAATGAGCAGTTCTTC	CSARRSGESYNEQFF
TRBV11-2	13	TRBD1	TRBJ2-1	-	TGTGCCAGCAGCTTACCAGGGGGCAATGAGCAGTTCTTC	CASSLPGGNEQFF
TRBV6-2/TRBV6-3	15	TRBD2	TRBJ2-1	few	TGTGCCAGCAGTTATATAGCGGGGATCTACAATGAGCAGTTCTTC	CASSYIAGIYNEQFF
TRBV29-1	15	-	TRBJ2-4	-	TGCAGCGTTGGGAGACAGGGAAAAGGAGGCGGGAATCAGTACTTC	CSVGRQGKGGGNQYF
TRBV5-1	14	TRBD1	TRBJ1-1	-	TGCGCCAGCAGTTGGGCAGGGGGATTGAATGAAGCTTTCTTT	CASSWAGGLNEAFF
TRBV3-1	14	-	TRBJ2-5	-	TGTGCCAGCAGCCAAGCGGGTGTTTGGGGGACCCAGTACTTC	CASSQAGVWGTQYF